This section outlines one T cell receptor beta chain sequence together with its context. V shed 0 bases and J shed 3 bases, with 31 bases lying between them. Germline lookup yields CDR1 SGHVS and CDR2 FQNEAQ. The CDR3 spans 22 residues. The assay was immunoSEQ multiplex PCR, and TCRdb's table has in-frame clones only and misses some. The profile shows roughly 250,000 clones, nearly 90% of them singletons. The data stem from a study of blood T cell repertoires in COVID-19. Sequenced input: peripheral blood. The sequence was obtained from a woman aged 40 to 50 who had recovered from COVID-19. The chain links TRBV7-8 to TRBJ2-3, with TRBD1 as a possible D gene (5 bases). The CDR3 sequence: CASSLAARGLIAHRGSTDTQYF. In DNA, the CDR3 is TGTGCCAGCAGCTTAGCGGCTAGGGGTTTAATCGCTCACCGAGGCTCAACAGATACGCAGTATTTT.